Shown below are 31 T cell receptor beta chains from a single sample sequenced in a study of blood T cell repertoires in COVID-19 (TCRdb year 2020). The library was generated by the immunoSEQ multiplex PCR assay. As stored in TCRdb, this immuneACCESS dataset retains in-frame rearrangements with V and J assigned. A fraction of the clones does not appear; measured against another copy, unresolved V genes explain less than half of the discrepancy, and the remainder lacks a known reason. The sample yields roughly 350,000 clones; approximately 92% were counted once. About 18% of the sample lies in the top ten. Sequenced sample: PBMCs or T cells enriched from blood (not recorded which). The receptors stem from a woman in her 30s who had recovered from COVID-19.

The rearrangement links TRBV5-5 to TRBJ2-7, with 8 bases fitting TRBD1. The ends lost 4 bases at V and 4 bases at J; junction bases unmatched: 7. The CDR3 has 14 residues. Germline values: CDR1 SGHKS, CDR2 YYEKEE (reference sequence). The CDR3 here is CASSPTGEHYEQYF. CDR3 nucleotides: TGTGCCAGCAGCCCGACAGGGGAACATTACGAGCAGTACTTC.

This chain links TRBV19 with TRBJ1-5, with TRBD1 matching 7 bases. This CDR3 contains 14 residues. Germline CDR1 LNHDA, CDR2 SQIVND (reference sequence). The J segment lost 0 bases and the V segment lost 9 bases, leaving 5 bases of the junction unmatched. CDR3 nucleotides: TGTGCCAGCAGGGGGGAATATAGCAATCAGCCCCAGCATTTT. It codes for CASRGEYSNQPQHF.

The CDR3 DNA reads TGCAGCGTTGTTCCCTTCGGTAGCGAGGGTGAGCAGTTCTTC. It codes for CSVVPFGSEGEQFF. The chain employs TRBV29-1 and TRBJ2-1; tentatively, D is TRBD2 (5 bases). Trimming shortened V by 4 bases and J by 9 bases, and 19 bases separated the two germline ends. The CDR3 consists of 14 residues. The germline V gene encodes CDR1 SQVTM and CDR2 ANQGSEA.

V and J are TRBV19 and TRBJ1-5; 11 bases are a match to TRBD1. From germline, CDR1 is LNHDA and CDR2 SQIVND (reference sequence). This CDR3 spans 14 amino acids. V shed 7 bases and J 7 bases; nucleotides not matched to a gene: 6. CDR3 loop: CASTRDRGNQPQHF. CDR3 bases: TGTGCCAGTACCCGGGACAGGGGGAACCAGCCCCAGCATTTT.

The V call is TRBV28, the J call TRBJ2-7; 9 bases match TRBD2. CDR1 is MDHEN, CDR2 SYDVKM, per germline. The CDR3 length is 13 residues. J gave up 5 bases and V 8 bases, and 7 bases lay outside the gene matches. The CDR3, as DNA: TGTGCCAGCCCGCTAGCGGGGCGACACGAGCAGTACTTC. Its protein is CASPLAGRHEQYF.

The V call is TRBV5-8, the J call TRBJ2-5, with 8 bases matching TRBD1. Germline CDR1 SGHTS, CDR2 YDEGEE. This CDR3 contains 17 residues. After removal of 4 bases from V and 2 bases from J, the junction contained 13 bases not matched to a gene. CDR3 protein: CASSPRDRQSIQETQYF. The DNA for the CDR3 is TGTGCCAGCAGCCCTCGGGACAGGCAGTCAATACAAGAGACCCAGTACTTC.

The chain combines TRBV6-5 with TRBJ1-2, with a weak D call TRBD1 (6 bases). V was clipped by 5 bases and J by 7 bases, with 14 bases between them. The CDR3 covers 13 residues. Germline CDR1 and CDR2: MNHEY and SVGAGI. CDR3 residues: CASSPQGSSGYTF. The CDR3, as DNA: TGTGCCAGCAGTCCACAGGGAAGTAGTGGCTACACCTTC.

The rearrangement links TRBV4-1 to TRBJ2-2; maybe TRBD2 (6 bases). Germline V gene sequence: CDR1 MGHRA, CDR2 YSYEKL. The CDR3 has 16 amino acids. Trimming took off 2 bases at V and 1 base at J, with 11 bases between the two ends. The CDR3 is CASSQLAEENTGELFF. The DNA for the CDR3 is TGCGCCAGCAGCCAATTAGCGGAGGAGAACACCGGGGAGCTGTTTTTT.

The chain uses TRBV9 and TRBJ2-5; 9 bases agree with TRBD2. V lost 0 bases, J lost 1 base, and 4 bases stayed unmatched. There are 16 residues in the CDR3. Germline V gene data show CDR1 as SGDLS and CDR2 as YYNGEE. CDR3 DNA sequence: TGTGCCAGCAGCGTAGCCCTAGCGGGGCCCCAAGAGACCCAGTACTTC. It specifies CASSVALAGPQETQYF.

The chain combines TRBV28 with TRBJ1-2; D unclear. Trimming removed 8 bases at V and 6 bases at J, with 16 bases between. The germline CDR1 and CDR2 sequences are MDHEN and SYDVKM. The length of the CDR3 is 13 residues. CDR3 in DNA: TGTGCCAGCTCAGCCACGGGTTCAGATGGCTACACCTTC. Protein product: CASSATGSDGYTF.

The gene calls are TRBV28 and TRBJ1-5; no definite D call. The V and J ends lost 5 bases and 1 base respectively, with 15 bases between them. Germline CDR1 MDHEN, CDR2 SYDVKM. CDR3 length: 16 residues. The CDR3 DNA is TGTGCCAGCAGTAAACAAGAGGAGTGGAGCAATCAGCCCCAGCATTTT. It yields the protein CASSKQEEWSNQPQHF.

This chain uses TRBV4-1 with TRBJ1-1; 8 bases align to TRBD1. This CDR3 has 19 amino acids. Germline V gene sequence: CDR1 MGHRA, CDR2 YSYEKL. The junction had 16 bases not matched to a gene; V was cut back by 4 bases and J by 0 bases. CDR3 amino acids: CASSPSWDRTDEMNTEAFF. CDR3 sequence (DNA): TGCGCCAGCAGCCCAAGTTGGGACAGGACTGATGAGATGAACACTGAAGCTTTCTTT.

The V call is TRBV6-6, the J call TRBJ2-3, with no clear D. The V gene's germline CDR1 is MNHNY and CDR2 SVGAGI (reference sequence). There are 12 residues in the CDR3. The V gene lost 3 bases and the J gene lost 3 bases, with 4 bases spanning the gap. The CDR3 protein is CASSYETDTQYF. The CDR3 DNA reads TGTGCCAGCAGTTATGAGACAGATACGCAGTATTTT.

On this clone itself: Other DNA sequences in this sample translate to the same CDR3. The rearrangement joins TRBV12-3 or TRBV12-4 to TRBJ1-1, with TRBD1 matching 9 bases. The CDR3 length is 12 residues. Unmatched junction bases numbered 0, after V lost 3 bases and J lost 7 bases. The chain's CDR3 is CASSLTGGEAFF. The CDR3 nucleotides are TGTGCCAGCAGTTTGACAGGGGGTGAAGCTTTCTTT.

V and J are TRBV28 and TRBJ1-2; perhaps TRBD1 as D (6 bases). Trimming cost V 6 bases and J 8 bases, with 19 bases left between them. CDR3 length equals 14 residues. Germline CDR1 is MDHEN and CDR2 is SYDVKM. The CDR3 DNA sequence: TGTGCCAGCAGAACCTCAGGGACCCAGGGGGGCTACACCTTC. It is translated as CASRTSGTQGGYTF.

This chain joins TRBV5-1 and TRBJ2-2, with 9 bases aligning to TRBD1. Germline CDR1 SGHRS, CDR2 YFSETQ. The CDR3 is 15 amino acids. With V trimmed by 0 bases and J by 4 bases, 1 base remained unmatched. The CDR3 region has the DNA TGCGCCAGCAGCTTGGTACAGGGGGCCACCGGGGAGCTGTTTTTT. Translated: CASSLVQGATGELFF.

The J gene is TRBJ1-4, the V gene TRBV19; 8 bases are a match to TRBD1. Germline trimming cut 5 bases from V and 6 bases from J; bases unmatched to any gene: 11. The CDR3 spans 16 residues. Germline values: CDR1 LNHDA, CDR2 SQIVND (reference sequence). CDR3 protein: CASSPTGGNRYEKLFF. Here the CDR3 DNA reads TGTGCCAGTAGTCCTACAGGGGGGAACCGTTATGAAAAACTGTTTTTT.

The chain joins TRBV7-6 to TRBJ2-5; D is perhaps TRBD2 (6 bases). Germline loops: CDR1 SGHVS, CDR2 FNYEAQ. The CDR3 runs 16 residues. Deletions cut 7 bases from V and 5 bases from J, with 23 bases between. Here the CDR3 DNA reads TGTGCCAGCACCCTCCAGGGCTTGATCGGAGGGGAGACCCAGTACTTC. This encodes CASTLQGLIGGETQYF.

This chain uses TRBV7-9 with TRBJ2-7, with 12 bases identical to TRBD2. Germline-derived CDR1 and CDR2 are SEHNR and FQNEAQ (reference sequence). V lost 0 bases and J lost 3; bases outside the gene matches: 6. There are 17 residues in the CDR3. This chain's CDR3 is CASSLASSGRGHYEQYF. The CDR3 DNA reads as TGTGCCAGCAGCTTAGCGTCTAGCGGGAGGGGCCACTACGAGCAGTACTTC.

The gene calls are TRBV28 and TRBJ1-1; 8 bases agree with TRBD1. Germline V gives CDR1 MDHEN, CDR2 SYDVKM. Trimming removed 4 bases from V and 4 bases from J; junction bases left unmatched: 8. The CDR3 is 15 residues long. CDR3 bases: TGTGCCAGCAGTTCTTCCGGACAGGGCGGCACTGAAGCTTTCTTT. It yields the protein CASSSSGQGGTEAFF. Full variable domain (remainder filled in from reference TRBV28 and TRBJ1-1): DVKVTQSSRYLVKRTGEKVFLECVQDMDHENMFWYRQDPGLGLRLIYFSYDVKMKEKGDIPEGYSVSREKKERFSLILESASTNQTSMYLCASSSSGQGGTEAFFGQGTRLTVV.

The rearrangement joins TRBV6-2 or TRBV6-3 to TRBJ1-6; D is unclear. Germline values: CDR1 MNHEY, CDR2 SVGEGT. V was clipped by 6 bases and J by 7 bases, with 7 bases between them. The CDR3 runs to 12 residues. In DNA form, the CDR3 reads TGTGCCAGCAGCCTTGAGAATTCACCCCTCCACTTT. This sequence encodes CASSLENSPLHF.

The chain joins TRBV9 to TRBJ2-5, with TRBD2 matching over 13 bases. Trimming took 3 bases from V and 5 from J; bases not matched to a gene: 7. Germline assignment: CDR1 SGDLS and CDR2 YYNGEE. The CDR3 consists of 16 residues. The CDR3 DNA sequence: TGTGCCAGCAGCGCCAGGGGGACTAGCGGGATGGAGACCCAGTACTTC. It encodes CASSARGTSGMETQYF.

This sequence joins TRBV24-1 and TRBJ2-5; TRBD2 might be the D (5 bases). V was trimmed by 0 bases and J by 5 bases, leaving 15 bases between them. Looked up from germline, CDR1 is KGHDR and CDR2 is SFDVKD. The CDR3 is 16 residues long. CDR3: CATSDLRSEGSETQYF. The CDR3 nucleotides are TGTGCCACCAGTGATTTGAGATCTGAGGGATCGGAGACCCAGTACTTC.

The chain is built from TRBV10-3 and TRBJ1-6; a weak D match, TRBD1 (5 bases). Trimming stripped 6 bases from V and 7 bases from J, with 10 bases between. Germline V lookup: CDR1 ENHRY, CDR2 SYGVKD. There are 13 residues in the CDR3. CDR3 DNA: TGTGCCATCAGGGCATCAGGGAATTCACCCCTCCACTTT. Translating it yields CAIRASGNSPLHF.

The V and J genes are TRBV9 and TRBJ1-2; 7 bases line up with TRBD1. J lost 0 bases, V lost 3 bases, and 8 bases had no gene match. The CDR3 length is 16 residues. CDR1 and CDR2 (germline): SGDLS, YYNGEE. The CDR3: CASSGLGTDSNYGYTF. The CDR3 bases are TGTGCCAGCAGCGGCCTTGGGACAGATTCTAACTATGGCTACACCTTC.

The gene calls are TRBV28 and TRBJ1-6; the match to TRBD1 covers 9 bases. V lost 7 bases and J lost 4; bases outside the gene matches: 5. The germline gives CDR1 MDHEN, CDR2 SYDVKM. This CDR3 contains 15 residues. Here the CDR3 reads CASTDRGSYNSPLHF. CDR3 DNA sequence: TGTGCCAGCACCGACAGGGGGAGTTATAATTCACCCCTCCACTTT.

The chain has TRBV18 and TRBJ1-2; 9 nucleotides line up with TRBD1. V lost 4 bases and J lost 3; bases outside the gene matches: 9. Per the germline V gene, CDR1 is KGHSH and CDR2 is LQKENI. The CDR3 is made up of 16 amino acids. The CDR3 loop reads CASSQQTGGIDYGYTF. In nucleotides, the CDR3 is TGTGCCAGCTCACAGCAAACAGGGGGCATAGACTATGGCTACACCTTC.

The chain recombines TRBV7-2 with TRBJ2-7, with a tentative D call TRBD2 (5 bases). V lost 5 bases, J lost 7 bases, and 21 bases lay in between. The CDR3 is 15 amino acids. Germline CDR1 reads SGHTA; CDR2 reads FQGNSA. In DNA form, the CDR3 reads TGTGCCAGCAGCCTCCGGACTGATCCGCTGGGGGAGCAGTACTTC. It translates to CASSLRTDPLGEQYF. Together with reference TRBV7-2 and TRBJ2-7, the CDR3 gives the full variable domain: GAGVSQSPSNKVTEKGKDVELRCDPISGHTALYWYRQSLGQGLEFLIYFQGNSAPDKSGLPSDRFSAERTGGSVSTLTIQRTQQEDSAVYLCASSLRTDPLGEQYFGPGTRLTVT.

The chain combines TRBV11-3 with TRBJ1-1; TRBD1 matches at 8 bases. This CDR3 comprises 15 residues. CDR1 and CDR2 from the germline V gene are SGHNT and YENEEA. Trimming took 3 bases from V and 4 from J; bases not matched to a gene: 7. CDR3 sequence reads: CASSFQGQVATEAFF. Here the CDR3 DNA reads TGTGCCAGCAGCTTCCAGGGACAGGTGGCCACTGAAGCTTTCTTT.

V gene TRBV28 combines with J gene TRBJ2-1; 8 nucleotides agree with TRBD2. The CDR3 loop spans 15 amino acids. Germline assignment: CDR1 MDHEN and CDR2 SYDVKM. The V gene end was trimmed by 6 bases and the J gene end by 3 bases; junction bases not matched to a gene: 7. In DNA, the CDR3 is TGTGCCAGCAGCCAGGTGCGGGAGGTCTACAATGAGCAGTTCTTC. It yields the protein CASSQVREVYNEQFF.

The CDR3 region has the DNA TGTGCCTGGAGGGAGGATAATTCACCCCTCCACTTT. Amino acid sequence: CAWREDNSPLHF. The chain links TRBV30 to TRBJ1-6, with no clear D. The CDR3 length is 12 residues. CDR1 and CDR2 (germline): GTSNPN, SVGIG (reference sequence). V was cut by 3 bases and J by 5 bases, with 5 bases left in between.